This TCR beta chain was documented in a study of memory B cells and T cells in multiple sclerosis. This table comes from immunoSEQ multiplex PCR, and its TCRdb copy is limited to in-frame clones, with some not included. The data show some 49,000 clones, over 75% seen once. Worth noting for this clone: Antigen: not known.

Germline-derived CDR1 and CDR2 are MNHEY and SMNVEV (reference sequence). V was shortened by 8 bases and J by 0 bases, with 11 bases between the two germline ends. CDR3 size: 13 residues. Stimulus-free culture yielded autoproliferating CFSE-dim and non-proliferating CFSE-high T cells, each sequenced separately. Roughly 5.2x10^7 CFSE-labeled PBMCs were cultured six to eight days unstimulated, then replicate wells were pooled. PBMCs were labeled with around 0.5 uM CFSE and cultured without exogenous stimuli. Whole-study findings and limits: Clone-set sizes differed between compartments, so shared clonotype counts needed normalization.

The source material was PBMCs from blood kept in culture. V usage is TRBV27 and J usage is TRBJ2-7, with D perhaps given as TRBD1 or TRBD2 (7 bases each). The TCR sequence derives from a human donor with multiple sclerosis. The CDR3 sequence is CASRGDSSYEQYF. As DNA, the CDR3 is TGTGCCAGCCGGGGGGACAGCTCCTACGAGCAGTACTTC.